This section outlines one T cell receptor beta chain sequence together with its context. This sample is drawn from a study of blood T cell repertoires in COVID-19. At the level of the study: Acute and convalescent COVID-19 samples came from the United States, Italy and Spain.

Study processing details: Counts of nucleated cells, estimated from reference gene primer amplification, were obtained. Some clones are missing from TCRdb's copy, which holds only in-frame ones; the method was immunoSEQ multiplex PCR. For V, J and clone size, that table is used; D and trimming come from the DNA. The sample records roughly 38,000 clones, approximately 90% being singletons. The CDR3 is made up of 13 amino acids. Germline V gene data show CDR1 as DFQATT and CDR2 as SNEGSKA (reference sequence). The V segment lost 3 bases and the J segment 5 bases; nucleotides outside the gene matches: 7.

The J gene is TRBJ2-7, the V gene TRBV20-1; 7 nucleotides match TRBD2. This TCR came from a man aged 45 to 65 with active COVID-19. The material sequenced was peripheral blood. CDR3 loop: CSASAGDRHEQYF. The CDR3 DNA sequence: TGCAGTGCTAGTGCGGGGGATCGGCACGAGCAGTACTTC.